The 2 T cell receptor beta chains below all came from one sample that was sequenced in a study of T cell changes during pregnancy in multiple sclerosis. Assay: immunoSEQ multiplex PCR; the TCRdb copy retains only in-frame clones and omits some. The sample holds about 40,000 clones, roughly nine tenths seen once. The starting material was CD8+ T cells from peripheral blood mononuclear cells, obtained in the first trimester of pregnancy. These receptors were taken from a female donor with multiple sclerosis, enrolled in a pregnancy study.

The genes are TRBV13 and TRBJ1-1; perhaps TRBD1 as D (6 bases). Germline V gives CDR1 PRHDT, CDR2 FYEKMQ (reference sequence). V was trimmed by 3 bases and J by 4 bases, leaving 15 bases between them. The CDR3 is 15 amino acids. CDR3 bases: TGTGCCAGCAGCTTCGCAGGGCCGGACAGCACTGAAGCTTTCTTT. Translating it yields CASSFAGPDSTEAFF.

Here the CDR3 reads CASSEMRNEQFF. The CDR3 DNA reads as TGCGCCAGCAGTGAGATGCGGAATGAGCAGTTCTTC. The chain employs TRBV10-2 and TRBJ2-1; D unresolved. There are 12 residues in the CDR3. V shed 2 bases and J shed 7 bases, with 6 bases lying between them. Per the germline V gene, CDR1 is WSHSY and CDR2 is SAAADI.